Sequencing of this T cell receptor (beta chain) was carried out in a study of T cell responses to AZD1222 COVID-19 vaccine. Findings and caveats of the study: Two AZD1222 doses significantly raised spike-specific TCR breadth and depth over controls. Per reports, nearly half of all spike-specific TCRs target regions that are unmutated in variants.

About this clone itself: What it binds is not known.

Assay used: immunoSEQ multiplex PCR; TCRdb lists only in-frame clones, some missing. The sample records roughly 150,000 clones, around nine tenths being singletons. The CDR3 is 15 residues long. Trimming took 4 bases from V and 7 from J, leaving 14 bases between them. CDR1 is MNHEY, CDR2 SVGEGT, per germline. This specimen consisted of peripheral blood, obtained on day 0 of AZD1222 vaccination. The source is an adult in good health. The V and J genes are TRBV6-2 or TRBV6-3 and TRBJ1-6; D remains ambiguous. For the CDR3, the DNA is TGTGCCAGCAGTTTCAGCTCAGCACCGAATTCACCCCTCCACTTT. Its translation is CASSFSSAPNSPLHF.